This is a list of T cell receptor beta chains from one sample in a study of T cells in Graves' hyperthyroidism and ophthalmopathy. TCRdb called the multiplex PCR reads again in MiXCR, with one record for every CDR3 protein. The data show about 560,000 distinct CDR3 sequences, about a sixth seen once. The specimen sequenced was blood. These receptors all come from a woman under 30 with Graves' hyperthyroidism. The CDR3 runs from the conserved cysteine through the conserved F or W.

v_call: TRBV11-2; j_call: TRBJ2-7; cdr3_aa: CASSRRTGAYEQYF
v_call: TRBV27; j_call: TRBJ1-4; cdr3_aa: CASSPQAGGPSLFF
v_call: TRBV4-1; j_call: TRBJ1-5; cdr3_aa: CASSRASTGGDQPQHF
v_call: TRBV2; j_call: TRBJ2-7; cdr3_aa: CASSQTGGASEQYF
v_call: TRBV25-1; j_call: TRBJ1-5; cdr3_aa: CASSEGQDANQPQHF
v_call: TRBV18; j_call: TRBJ1-2; cdr3_aa: CASSPGTGMSYGYTF
v_call: TRBV10-2; j_call: TRBJ2-5; cdr3_aa: CASSESTRGRETQYF
v_call: TRBV29-1; j_call: TRBJ2-2; cdr3_aa: CSVRRGNTGELFF
v_call: TRBV6-1; j_call: TRBJ1-5; cdr3_aa: CARVGGPPNQPQHF
v_call: TRBV7-9; j_call: TRBJ2-3; cdr3_aa: CASSTFRWVTSRSTSTDTQYF
v_call: TRBV20-1; j_call: TRBJ1-4; cdr3_aa: CSETGEDTEKLFF
v_call: TRBV12-3/TRBV12-4; j_call: TRBJ2-7; cdr3_aa: CASSRGTGGPYEQYF
v_call: TRBV7-8; j_call: TRBJ2-3; cdr3_aa: CASRLAGFTQSSQYF
v_call: TRBV5-5; j_call: TRBJ2-5; cdr3_aa: CASSSGTPRETQYF
v_call: TRBV20-1; j_call: TRBJ2-1; cdr3_aa: CSARDLQGARGGSYNEQFF
v_call: TRBV4-1; j_call: TRBJ1-2; cdr3_aa: CASSQDIGAGGSYTF
v_call: TRBV12-3/TRBV12-4; j_call: TRBJ1-2; cdr3_aa: CASSLGVGDGYTF
v_call: TRBV7-8; j_call: TRBJ2-7; cdr3_aa: CASSLAGPTYEQYF
v_call: TRBV5-1; j_call: TRBJ2-3; cdr3_aa: CASSLATLGGGATDTQYF
v_call: TRBV28; j_call: TRBJ1-4; cdr3_aa: CASNLRALNEKLFF
v_call: TRBV7-2; j_call: TRBJ1-3; cdr3_aa: CASSLAGYPGNTIYF
v_call: TRBV20-1; j_call: TRBJ1-2; cdr3_aa: CSASRRRVNYGYTF
v_call: TRBV28; j_call: TRBJ1-5; cdr3_aa: CASSFVVGQPQHF
v_call: TRBV29-1; j_call: TRBJ2-1; cdr3_aa: CSVDGGLAGVDEQFF
v_call: TRBV29-1; j_call: TRBJ2-7; cdr3_aa: CSVALEAYEQYF
v_call: TRBV7-2; j_call: TRBJ2-3; cdr3_aa: CASGWAAVDTQYF
v_call: TRBV9; j_call: TRBJ1-1; cdr3_aa: CASSVGDRGVTEAFF
v_call: TRBV6-5; j_call: TRBJ1-5; cdr3_aa: CASSYSMGGANQPQHF
v_call: TRBV7-9; j_call: TRBJ1-1; cdr3_aa: CASTGGDKITEAFF
v_call: TRBV5-6; j_call: TRBJ2-3; cdr3_aa: CASSLELVGTDTQYF
v_call: TRBV27; j_call: TRBJ2-3; cdr3_aa: CASSSQASGADTQYF
v_call: TRBV5-8; j_call: TRBJ1-3; cdr3_aa: CASSDRYSGNTIYF
v_call: TRBV27; j_call: TRBJ2-1; cdr3_aa: CASSLGLAGGERDNEQFF
v_call: TRBV5-1; j_call: TRBJ2-3; cdr3_aa: CASSWWTSGRSTDTQYF
v_call: TRBV7-2; j_call: TRBJ2-5; cdr3_aa: CASSLAPEELETQYF
v_call: TRBV20-1; j_call: TRBJ2-7; cdr3_aa: CSARETRTVGYEQYF
v_call: TRBV20-1; j_call: TRBJ2-7; cdr3_aa: CSAIGTGGGEQYF
v_call: TRBV7-9; j_call: TRBJ2-3; cdr3_aa: CASSSPGQGSADTQYF
v_call: TRBV7-2; j_call: TRBJ1-2; cdr3_aa: CASSLLSQGARGYTF
v_call: TRBV7-2; j_call: TRBJ2-1; cdr3_aa: CASRLAVAEQFF
v_call: TRBV15; j_call: TRBJ1-5; cdr3_aa: CATSGDRFNQPQHF
v_call: TRBV9; j_call: TRBJ1-2; cdr3_aa: CASSVGRVPLTMEGYTF
v_call: TRBV11-3; j_call: TRBJ2-2; cdr3_aa: CASSSLALPTGELFF
v_call: TRBV12-5; j_call: TRBJ2-6; cdr3_aa: CASGLYIGGSSGANVLTF
v_call: TRBV9; j_call: TRBJ2-7; cdr3_aa: CASSVAPWVGKGEQYF